The entry that follows covers one T cell receptor (beta chain) sequence. Its recognized antigen is unknown. No quality values exist for individual bases; no much larger clone is one base distant. Looking up the germline V gene yields CDR1 SGHRS and CDR2 YFSETQ. The CDR3, cysteine through phenylalanine, is 14 amino acids long. Only the CDR3 portion is preserved as DNA: 42 bases, with reading frame beginning at the first base. V ends up 3 bases short and J 1 base short, with an unmatched junction base count of 3. This specimen belongs to a study of T cell changes during pregnancy in multiple sclerosis (dated by TCRdb to the late 2010s). Some background on the complete study: The study examined how the T cell repertoire changed over the course of pregnancy in women with multiple sclerosis.

The protocol used for the library was the immunoSEQ multiplex PCR assay. TCRdb carries this immuneACCESS record with in-frame sequences only. Its versions omit some clonotypes, under half of them owing to an unresolved V gene in the studies checked, with the rest unexplained. The sample table records tens of thousands of clones; 90% of these occur just once. The ten most abundant clones make up roughly 4.8% of the sample. This TCR was sampled from a female donor in good health, enrolled as a control in a pregnancy study. Recombination linked TRBV5-1 to TRBJ2-5, with TRBD1 identical over 7 junction bases. Source: peripheral blood, taken in the second trimester of pregnancy. The CDR3 protein: CASSSGQIQETQYF. Here is the DNA: TGCGCCAGCAGCTCGGGACAGATCCAAGAGACCCAGTACTTC.